What follows describes a single TCR beta chain. The antigen remains undetermined. At one of its ends the junction is not consistent with the germline gene, which may arise from a read error. This record belongs to a study of tumor-infiltrating lymphocytes in primary liver carcinoma. Notes on the study in general: Tumor samples exhibited a significantly greater top-250-clone fraction than blood samples (p = 0.039).

Germline loops: CDR1 SGHAT, CDR2 FQDESV (reference sequence). The CDR3 runs to 16 residues. Unsorted bulk tissue of roughly 18-31 mg yielded co-extracted RNA and DNA. Patients' primary liver carcinoma was surgically resected. From about 490 ng of total RNA, TCR beta-specific cDNA was reverse-transcribed using a constant-region primer. Researchers made the TCR beta libraries by running three nested multiplex PCR rounds with slightly modified ARM-PCR. TRBV1-TRBV30 forward primers paired with a C-beta reverse primer were used in the first two PCR rounds, which ran approximately 10 cycles each. TCRdb re-called the multiplex PCR reads through MiXCR, storing one row per CDR3 protein. Of 55,000 to 65,000 distinct CDR3 sequences listed, over 65% are singletons.

V usage is TRBV11-1 and J usage is TRBJ2-5; 10 bases line up with TRBD2. This TCR was sampled from a man aged 40-49 years with primary liver carcinoma and hepatitis B virus infection. The sequenced sample was liver tumor tissue from sampling region 2. Subset: tumor region T2, inferior pole. The CDR3 DNA reads as TGTGCCAGGGGCTTAGCGCCTAGCGGGAGTGGAGAGATCCAGTACTTC. As protein: CARGLAPSGSGEIQYF.